This T cell receptor beta chain was sequenced for a study of T-cell reconstitution after alpha-beta-depleted transplantation in children. This clonotype was found many times. Its antigen is currently unknown. Germline V gene data show CDR1 as SGHTA and CDR2 as FQGNSA. The CDR3 spans 15 residues. Trimming removed 0 bases at V and 1 base at J, with 10 bases between. Study-wide findings and caveats: From newly produced T cells came most of the T-cell counts and diversity one year after transplant. The study reportedly traced alpha-beta T cells about two months after transplant to several hundred expanded graft clones.

It was with unique molecular identifiers that the TCRbeta library was prepared. TCRdb re-derived calls from the PCR reads in MiXCR, one entry per CDR3 protein. The data show about 32,000 distinct CDR3 sequences, approximately 6.9% seen once. This chain joins TRBV7-2 and TRBJ2-7, with TRBD2 as a possible D gene (6 bases). The sample consisted of peripheral blood, taken 60 days after TCRalphabeta/CD19-depleted stem cell transplant. The TCR was taken from a child under two years old who had a stem cell transplant for acute myeloid leukemia, so the T cells may come from the graft donor. CDR3 DNA sequence: TGTGCCAGCAGCTTAGCGCAGGGACTTTCCTACGAGCAGTACTTC. Translated, it gives CASSLAQGLSYEQYF. The variable domain in full, with the rest retrieved from reference TRBV7-2 and TRBJ2-7, is GAGVSQSPSNKVTEKGKDVELRCDPISGHTALYWYRQSLGQGLEFLIYFQGNSAPDKSGLPSDRFSAERTGGSVSTLTIQRTQQEDSAVYLCASSLAQGLSYEQYFGPGTRLTVT.